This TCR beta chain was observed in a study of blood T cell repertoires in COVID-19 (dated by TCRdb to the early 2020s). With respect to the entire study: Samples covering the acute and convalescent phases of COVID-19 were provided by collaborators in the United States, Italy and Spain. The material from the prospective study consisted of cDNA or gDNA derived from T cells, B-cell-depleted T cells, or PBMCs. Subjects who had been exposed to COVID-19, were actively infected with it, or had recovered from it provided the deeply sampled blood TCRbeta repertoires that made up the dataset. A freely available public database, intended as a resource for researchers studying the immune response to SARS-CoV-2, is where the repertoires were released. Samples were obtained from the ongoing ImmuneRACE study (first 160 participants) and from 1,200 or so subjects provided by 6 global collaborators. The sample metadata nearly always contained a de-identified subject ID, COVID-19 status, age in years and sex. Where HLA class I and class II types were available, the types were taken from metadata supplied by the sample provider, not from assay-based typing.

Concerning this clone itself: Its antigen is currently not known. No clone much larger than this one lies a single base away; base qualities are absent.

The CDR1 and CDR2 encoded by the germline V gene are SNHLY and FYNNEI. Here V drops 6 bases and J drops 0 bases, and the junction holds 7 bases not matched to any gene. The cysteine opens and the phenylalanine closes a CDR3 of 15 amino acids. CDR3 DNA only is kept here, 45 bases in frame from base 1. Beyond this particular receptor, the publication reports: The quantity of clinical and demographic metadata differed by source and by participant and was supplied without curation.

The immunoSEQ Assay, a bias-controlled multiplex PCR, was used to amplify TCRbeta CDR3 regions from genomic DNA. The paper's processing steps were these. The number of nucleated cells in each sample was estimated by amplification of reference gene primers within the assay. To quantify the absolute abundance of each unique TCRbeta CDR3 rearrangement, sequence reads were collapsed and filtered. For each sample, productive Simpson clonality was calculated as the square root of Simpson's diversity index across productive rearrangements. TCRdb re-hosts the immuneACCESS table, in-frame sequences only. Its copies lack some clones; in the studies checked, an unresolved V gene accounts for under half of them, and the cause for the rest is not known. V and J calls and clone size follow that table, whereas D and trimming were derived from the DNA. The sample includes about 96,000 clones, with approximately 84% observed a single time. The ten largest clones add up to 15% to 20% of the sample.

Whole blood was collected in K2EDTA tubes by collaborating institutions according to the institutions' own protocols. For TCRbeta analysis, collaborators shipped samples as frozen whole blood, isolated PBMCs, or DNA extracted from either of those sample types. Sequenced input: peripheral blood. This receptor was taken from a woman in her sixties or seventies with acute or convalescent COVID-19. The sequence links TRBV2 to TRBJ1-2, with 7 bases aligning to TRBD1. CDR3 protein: CASRPQGQPNYGYTF. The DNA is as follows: TGTGCCAGCAGGCCTCAGGGACAGCCTAACTATGGCTACACCTTC.